There are a few counts of the clone carrying this T cell receptor (beta chain). Its specificity is unknown. Produced via immunoSEQ multiplex PCR; TCRdb's table is partial and in-frame only. The sample lists around 30,000 clones, roughly 80% occurring once. This entry comes from a study of a mutant IDH1 vaccine in newly diagnosed glioma. Looking at the study overall: Once 4-6 weeks had passed after radiotherapy alone, vaccination started, or it started with temozolomide cycles. Prior therapy was radiotherapy, temozolomide, or both; most received both.

Time point meaning: week 35, safety follow-up. Topical imiquimod was applied with each vaccine dose, which held 300 ug of mutant IDH1 20-mer peptide. Overall study results and limits: Of all patients, 93.3% showed vaccine-induced immune responses. Alterations occurring in top peripheral T cell clonotypes seemed unrelated to pseudoprogression.

The CDR3 consists of 13 residues. The V end was cut by 5 bases, the J end by 4 bases, with 11 bases between. The V gene's germline CDR1 is MNHEY and CDR2 SMNVEV (reference sequence). The sequence derives from a woman younger than 30 with glioma. Here the sequenced sample was PBMCs, taken from a glioma patient whose treatment included an IDH1 peptide vaccine. The chain uses TRBV27 and TRBJ1-2; perhaps TRBD1 as D (5 bases). The CDR3 DNA reads TGTGCCAGCAGTGTCGAGGGACTCTATGGCTACACCTTC. It codes for CASSVEGLYGYTF.